This T cell receptor beta chain was identified in a study of T-cell reconstitution after alpha-beta-depleted transplantation in children. General observations from the study: T-cell counts and diversity at one year post-transplant came mainly from newly produced T cells. High day-60 TCRbeta diversity in some patients came from surviving recipient T cells and thymic progenitors. About two months after transplant, alpha-beta T cells reportedly came from several hundred expanded graft clones.

This clonotype was recorded many times. Its specificity is not known. Unique molecular identifiers were built into the TCRbeta library. TCRdb re-called the PCR reads through MiXCR, storing one row per CDR3 protein. The sample holds roughly 100,000 distinct CDR3 sequences, about 6% seen once. Deletions cut 6 bases from V and 0 bases from J, with 11 bases between. CDR3 length equals 14 residues. From germline, CDR1 is MDHEN and CDR2 SYDVKM. The chain is built from TRBV28 and TRBJ1-1; D is ambiguous. The sample consisted of PBMCs, mostly from graft donor cells, taken 60 days after TCRalphabeta/CD19-depleted stem cell transplant. This receptor was identified in a female patient aged 2 to 10 who had a stem cell transplant for Fanconi anemia, so the T cells may come from the graft donor. CDR3 region: CASSRSFMNTEAFF. In nucleotides, the CDR3 is TGTGCCAGCAGCCGAAGCTTCATGAACACTGAAGCTTTCTTT.